This T cell receptor (beta chain) was sequenced during a study of blood T cell repertoires in COVID-19. Turning to the study itself: The samples span acute and convalescent COVID-19 from the United States, Italy and Spain. T cells, B-cell-depleted T cells, or PBMCs supplied cDNA or gDNA.

Germline V gene sequence: CDR1 GTSNPN, CDR2 SVGIG (reference sequence). The V gene lost 0 bases and the J gene lost 4 bases, with 13 bases spanning the gap. This CDR3 is built from 15 residues. Methods used by the authors: The assay estimated nucleated cells by amplifying reference gene primers. Using immunoSEQ multiplex PCR, the repertoire was profiled, and TCRdb retains in-frame clones only, with some absent. V and J calls and clone size are those listed in that table; D and trimming were worked out from the DNA. The table has 300,000 or so clones, just over 90% seen once. The receptor comes from a woman younger than 45 with COVID-19, enrolled during active disease. The chain has TRBV30 and TRBJ2-1; no clear D. Sequences were obtained from peripheral blood. CDR3 DNA sequence: TGTGCCTGGAGTGTAAACACCTTGTCGTACAATGAGCAGTTCTTC. Its protein product is CAWSVNTLSYNEQFF.